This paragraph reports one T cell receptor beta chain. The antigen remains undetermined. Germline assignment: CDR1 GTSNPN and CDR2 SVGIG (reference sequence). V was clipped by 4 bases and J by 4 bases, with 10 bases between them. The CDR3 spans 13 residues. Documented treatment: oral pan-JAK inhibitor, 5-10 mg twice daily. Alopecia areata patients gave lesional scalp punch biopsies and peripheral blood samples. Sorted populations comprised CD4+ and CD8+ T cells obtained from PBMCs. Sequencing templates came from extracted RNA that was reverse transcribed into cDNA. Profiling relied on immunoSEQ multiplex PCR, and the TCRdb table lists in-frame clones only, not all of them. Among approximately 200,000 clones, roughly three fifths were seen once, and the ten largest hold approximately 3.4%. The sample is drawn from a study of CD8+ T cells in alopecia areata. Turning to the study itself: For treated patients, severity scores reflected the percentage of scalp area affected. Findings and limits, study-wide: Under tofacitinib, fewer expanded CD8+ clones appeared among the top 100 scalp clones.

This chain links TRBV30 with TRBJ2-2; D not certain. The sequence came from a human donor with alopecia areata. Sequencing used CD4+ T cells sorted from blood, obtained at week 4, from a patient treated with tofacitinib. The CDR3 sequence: CAWTRMFTGELFF. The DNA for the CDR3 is TGTGCCTGGACCCGAATGTTCACCGGGGAGCTGTTTTTT. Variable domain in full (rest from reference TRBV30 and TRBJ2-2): SQTIHQWPATLVQPVGSPLSLECTVEGTSNPNLYWYRQAAGRGLQLLFYSVGIGQISSEVPQNLSASRPQDRQFILSSKKLLLSDSGFYLCAWTRMFTGELFFGEGSRLTVL.